This TCR beta chain derives from a study of shared clonotypes between healthy human individuals. Study results and limitations: Clonotype sharing levels among donors were expected to vary with sequencing depth. In this cohort, only blood was sampled, and tissue repertoires likely differ.

The V gene end was trimmed by 10 bases and the J gene end by 5 bases; junction bases not matched to a gene: 5. The CDR3 is 12 residues long. In germline, CDR1 is LNHDA, CDR2 SQIVND (reference sequence). In regard to this clone: The target antigen is unknown.

Those who donated, Caucasian adults without exception, all lived in Nashville, Tennessee. A CD45RA+ naive subset and a CD45RA-negative memory subset were split from CD4+ cells. Clones were read by immunoSEQ multiplex PCR, and TCRdb kept only the in-frame ones, dropping some. Here the sample spans roughly 2.4 million clones, almost 96% being singletons. The chain recombines TRBV19 with TRBJ2-3; 8 nucleotides align to TRBD2. The sample was naive CD4+ T cells sorted from blood. Stated subset: CD45RA+ positively selected. This receptor was taken from a man aged 18 to 30 in good health. For the CDR3, the DNA is TGTGCCATAGCGGGACTCGGAGATACGCAGTATTTT. It codes for CAIAGLGDTQYF. The complete variable domain, with remaining parts taken from reference TRBV19 and TRBJ2-3, reads DGGITQSPKYLFRKEGQNVTLSCEQNLNHDAMYWYRQDPGQGLRLIYYSQIVNDFQKGDIAEGYSVSREKKESFPLTVTSAQKNPTAFYLCAIAGLGDTQYFGPGTRLTVL.